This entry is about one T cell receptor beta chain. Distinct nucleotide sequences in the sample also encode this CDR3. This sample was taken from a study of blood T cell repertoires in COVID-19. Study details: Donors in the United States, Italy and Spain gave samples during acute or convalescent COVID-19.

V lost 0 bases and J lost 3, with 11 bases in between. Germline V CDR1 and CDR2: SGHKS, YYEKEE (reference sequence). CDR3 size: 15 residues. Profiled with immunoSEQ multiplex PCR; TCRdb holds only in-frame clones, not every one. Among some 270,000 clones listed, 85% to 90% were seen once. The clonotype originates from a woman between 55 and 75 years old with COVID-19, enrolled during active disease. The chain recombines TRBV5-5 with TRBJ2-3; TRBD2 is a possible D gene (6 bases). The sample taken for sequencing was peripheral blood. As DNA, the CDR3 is TGTGCCAGCAGCTTGGGGGGAGGCGGGACAGATACGCAGTATTTT. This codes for CASSLGGGGTDTQYF.